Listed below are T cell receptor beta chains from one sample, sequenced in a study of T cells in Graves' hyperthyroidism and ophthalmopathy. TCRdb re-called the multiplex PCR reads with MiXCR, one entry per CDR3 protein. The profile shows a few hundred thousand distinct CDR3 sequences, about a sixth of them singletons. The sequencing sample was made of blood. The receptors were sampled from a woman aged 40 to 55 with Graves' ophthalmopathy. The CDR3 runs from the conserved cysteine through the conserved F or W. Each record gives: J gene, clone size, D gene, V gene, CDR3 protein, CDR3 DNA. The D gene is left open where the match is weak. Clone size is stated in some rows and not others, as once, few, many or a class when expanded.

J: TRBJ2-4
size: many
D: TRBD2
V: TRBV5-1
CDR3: CASRPLLGLAGENIQYF
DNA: TGCGCCAGCAGACCCCTCTTAGGACTAGCGGGGGAAAACATTCAGTACTTC

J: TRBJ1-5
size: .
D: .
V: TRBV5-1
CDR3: CASSLAGPGQPQHF
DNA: TGCGCCAGCAGCTTGGCCGGGCCCGGTCAGCCCCAGCATTTT

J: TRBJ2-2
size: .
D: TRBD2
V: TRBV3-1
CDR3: CASSQDRLAGEAGELFF
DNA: TGTGCCAGCAGCCAAGATCGACTAGCGGGAGAGGCCGGGGAGCTGTTTTTT

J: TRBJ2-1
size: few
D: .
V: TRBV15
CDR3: CATRFGQSSYNEQFF
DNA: TGTGCCACTAGATTCGGGCAAAGCTCCTACAATGAGCAGTTCTTC

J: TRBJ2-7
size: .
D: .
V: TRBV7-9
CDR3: CASSPLTSYEQYF
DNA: TGTGCCAGCAGCCCCCTCACGTCCTACGAGCAGTACTTC

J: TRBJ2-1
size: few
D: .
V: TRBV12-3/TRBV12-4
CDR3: CASSSANSNEQFF
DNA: TGTGCCAGCAGTTCCGCCAACAGCAATGAGCAGTTCTTC

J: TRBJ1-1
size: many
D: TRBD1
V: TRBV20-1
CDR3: CSAAHLSSGGHTEAFF
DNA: TGCAGTGCTGCCCATTTGTCCTCAGGGGGACACACTGAAGCTTTCTTT

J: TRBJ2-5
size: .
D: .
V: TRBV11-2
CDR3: CASSLVATPGSGTQYF
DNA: TGTGCCAGCAGCTTAGTAGCTACTCCAGGTTCAGGGACCCAGTACTTC

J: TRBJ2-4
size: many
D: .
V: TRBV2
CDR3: CASRPGSTKNIQYF
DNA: TGTGCCAGCAGGCCAGGGTCAACCAAAAACATTCAGTACTTC

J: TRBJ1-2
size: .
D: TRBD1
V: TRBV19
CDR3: CASSILLGQSGGYTF
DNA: TGTGCCAGTAGTATCCTCCTGGGACAGAGTGGAGGCTACACCTTC

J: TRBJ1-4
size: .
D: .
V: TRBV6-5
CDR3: CASSYEAGINEKLFF
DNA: TGTGCCAGCAGTTACGAGGCAGGCATTAATGAAAAACTGTTTTTT

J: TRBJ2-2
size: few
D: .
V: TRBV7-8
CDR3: CASSSGVAGELFF
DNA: TGTGCCAGCAGCTCAGGGGTAGCCGGGGAGCTGTTTTTT

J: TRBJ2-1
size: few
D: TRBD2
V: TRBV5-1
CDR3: CASSLGTSGGTFF
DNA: TGCGCCAGCAGCTTGGGGACTAGCGGGGGGACGTTCTTC

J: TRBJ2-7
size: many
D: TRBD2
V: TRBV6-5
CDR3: CASSYEGGSEQYF
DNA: TGTGCCAGCAGTTACGAGGGAGGGAGTGAGCAGTACTTC

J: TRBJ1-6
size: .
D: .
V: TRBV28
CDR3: CASILDSYSPLHF
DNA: .

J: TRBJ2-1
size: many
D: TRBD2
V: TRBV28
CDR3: CASSFSTSLNEQFF
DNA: TGTGCCAGCAGTTTTTCGACTAGCCTCAATGAGCAGTTCTTC

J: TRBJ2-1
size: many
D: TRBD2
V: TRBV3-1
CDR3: CASSRGGVRGNEQFF
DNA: TGTGCCAGCAGCCGCGGGGGGGTAAGGGGCAATGAGCAGTTCTTC

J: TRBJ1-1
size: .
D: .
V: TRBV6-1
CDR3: CASKGPTSEAFF
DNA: TGTGCCAGTAAAGGACCGACGTCTGAAGCTTTCTTT

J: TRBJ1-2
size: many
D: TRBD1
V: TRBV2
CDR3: CASSLTGLGGYTF
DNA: TGTGCCAGCAGTTTGACAGGGCTAGGTGGCTACACCTTC

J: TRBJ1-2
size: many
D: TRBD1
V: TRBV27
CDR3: CASSLKPTGTSGYTF
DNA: TGTGCCAGCAGTCTCAAACCGACAGGGACGTCAGGCTACACCTTC

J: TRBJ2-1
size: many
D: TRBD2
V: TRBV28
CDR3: CASRLLAGGPFQSFEQFF
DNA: TGTGCCAGCAGATTACTAGCGGGAGGGCCCTTTCAGTCGTTTGAGCAGTTCTTC

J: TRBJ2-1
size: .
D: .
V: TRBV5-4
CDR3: CASSLSASPSYNEQLF
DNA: TGTGCCAGCAGCTTGTCAGCATCACCATCCTACAATGAGCAGCTCTTC

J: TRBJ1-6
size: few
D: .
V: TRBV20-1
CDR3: CSASPGYNSPLHF
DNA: TGCAGTGCTAGTCCCGGCTATAATTCACCCCTCCACTTT

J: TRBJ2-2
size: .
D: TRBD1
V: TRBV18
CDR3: CASSPIGQGSNTGELFF
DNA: TGTGCCAGCTCACCGATCGGACAGGGTTCGAACACCGGGGAGCTGTTTTTT

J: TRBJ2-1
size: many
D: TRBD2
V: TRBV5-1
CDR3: CASSIPAGGLDEQFF
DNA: TGCGCCAGCAGCATCCCAGCGGGAGGTTTAGATGAGCAGTTCTTC

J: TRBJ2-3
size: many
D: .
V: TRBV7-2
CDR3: CASSLWSTDTQYF
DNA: TGTGCCAGCAGCTTGTGGAGCACAGATACGCAGTATTTT

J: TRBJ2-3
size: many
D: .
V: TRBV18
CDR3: CASSPPNGITDTQYF
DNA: TGTGCCAGCTCACCACCCAATGGGATCACAGATACGCAGTATTTT

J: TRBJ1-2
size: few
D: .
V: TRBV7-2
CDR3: CASSSRTQANYGYTF
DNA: TGTGCCAGCAGCTCCCGGACACAAGCTAACTATGGCTACACCTTC

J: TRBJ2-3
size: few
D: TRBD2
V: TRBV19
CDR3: CASSIPLAGGTDTQYF
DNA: TGTGCCAGTAGTATCCCTCTAGCGGGGGGCACAGATACGCAGTATTTT

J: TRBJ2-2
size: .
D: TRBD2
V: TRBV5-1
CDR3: CASSFSSGSPNTGELFF
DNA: TGCGCCAGCAGCTTTTCTAGCGGGAGCCCGAACACCGGGGAGCTGTTTTTT

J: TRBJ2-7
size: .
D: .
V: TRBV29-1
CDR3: CSVSPSRVSRASYEQYF
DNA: TGCAGCGTTTCACCTTCTCGGGTCTCAAGAGCCTCCTACGAGCAGTACTTC

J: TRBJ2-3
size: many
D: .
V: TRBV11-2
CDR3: CASSKTPPERDTQYF
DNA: TGTGCCAGCAGTAAGACACCTCCAGAGCGAGATACGCAGTATTTT

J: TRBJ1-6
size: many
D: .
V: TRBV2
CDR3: CASRKQGVNNSPLHF
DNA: TGTGCCAGCAGAAAACAGGGAGTGAATAATTCACCCCTCCACTTT

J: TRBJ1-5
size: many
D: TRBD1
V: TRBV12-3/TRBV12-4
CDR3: CASSYRGRQPQHF
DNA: TGTGCCAGCAGTTACAGGGGGAGACAGCCCCAGCATTTT

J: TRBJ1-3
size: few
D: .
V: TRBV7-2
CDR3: CASSFLRASSGNTIYF
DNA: TGTGCCAGCAGCTTCCTCCGGGCCAGCTCTGGAAACACCATATATTTT

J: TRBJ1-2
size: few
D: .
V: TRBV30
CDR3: CAWSGGVGYGYTF
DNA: TGTGCCTGGAGTGGGGGGGTCGGATATGGCTACACCTTC

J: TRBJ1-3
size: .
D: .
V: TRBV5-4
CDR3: CASSLAGLDTIYF
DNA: TGTGCCAGCAGCTTGGCAGGGTTGGACACCATATATTTT

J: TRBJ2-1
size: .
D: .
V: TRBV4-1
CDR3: CASSQAWGNEQFF
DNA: TGTGCCAGCAGCCAAGCTTGGGGAAATGAGCAGTTCTTC

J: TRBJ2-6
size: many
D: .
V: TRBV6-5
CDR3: CASSYGDSGANVLTF
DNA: TGTGCCAGCAGTTACGGGGACTCTGGGGCCAACGTCCTGACTTTC

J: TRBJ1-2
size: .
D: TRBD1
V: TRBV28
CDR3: CASSSGGQGGTANYGYTF
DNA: TGTGCCAGCAGTTCCGGAGGACAGGGGGGTACAGCTAACTATGGCTACACCTTC

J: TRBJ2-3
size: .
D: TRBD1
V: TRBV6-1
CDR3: CASRGTGETDTQYF
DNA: TGTGCCAGCAGGGGGACAGGGGAAACAGATACGCAGTATTTT

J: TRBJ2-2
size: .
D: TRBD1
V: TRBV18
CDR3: CASSPDRGGGELFF
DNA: TGTGCCAGCTCACCGGACAGGGGCGGCGGGGAGCTGTTTTTT